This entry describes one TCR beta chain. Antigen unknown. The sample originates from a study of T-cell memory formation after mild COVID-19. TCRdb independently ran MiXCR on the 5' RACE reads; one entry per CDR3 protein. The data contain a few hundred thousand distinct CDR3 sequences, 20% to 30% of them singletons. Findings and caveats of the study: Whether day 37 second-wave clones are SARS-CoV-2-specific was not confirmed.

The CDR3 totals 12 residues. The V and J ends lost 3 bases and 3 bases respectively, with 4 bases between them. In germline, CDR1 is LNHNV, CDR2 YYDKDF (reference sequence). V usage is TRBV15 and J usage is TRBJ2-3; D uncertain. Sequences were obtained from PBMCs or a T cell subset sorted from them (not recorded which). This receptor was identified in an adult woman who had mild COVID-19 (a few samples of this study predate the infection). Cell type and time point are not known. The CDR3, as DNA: TGTGCCACCAGCAGCAAAACAGATACGCAGTATTTT. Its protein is CATSSKTDTQYF.